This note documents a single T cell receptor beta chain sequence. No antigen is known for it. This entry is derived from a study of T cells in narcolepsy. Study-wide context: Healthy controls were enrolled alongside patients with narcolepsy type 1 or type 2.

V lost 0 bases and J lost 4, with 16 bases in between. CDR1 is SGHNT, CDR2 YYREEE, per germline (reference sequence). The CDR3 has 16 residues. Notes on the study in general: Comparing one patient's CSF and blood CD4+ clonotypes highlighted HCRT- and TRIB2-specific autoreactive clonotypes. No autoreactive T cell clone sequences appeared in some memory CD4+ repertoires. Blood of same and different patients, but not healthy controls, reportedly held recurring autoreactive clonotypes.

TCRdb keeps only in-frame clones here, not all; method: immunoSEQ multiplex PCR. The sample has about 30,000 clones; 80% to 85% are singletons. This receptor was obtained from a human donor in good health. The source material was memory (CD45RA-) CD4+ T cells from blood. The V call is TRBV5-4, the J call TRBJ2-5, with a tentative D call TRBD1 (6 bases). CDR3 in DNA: TGTGCCAGCAGCTTGGGTGGGGGCGGATTGGGAGAGACCCAGTACTTC. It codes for CASSLGGGGLGETQYF.